This is a list of T cell receptor beta chains from one sample in a study of shared clonotypes between healthy human individuals. Clones were sequenced by immunoSEQ multiplex PCR, and TCRdb holds only the in-frame ones, with some missing. The sample has approximately 2.1 million clones; 93% are singletons. The sequencing sample was made of naive CD4+ T cells from PBMCs. These receptors came from a man aged 18-30 years in good health. Some clones in this sample may be carry-over from other donors' samples. The CDR3 runs from the conserved cysteine through the conserved F or W. Fields, in order: D gene, J gene, V gene, clone size, CDR3 protein, CDR3 DNA. D genes are given only for firm matches. Clone size is stated in some rows and not others, as once, few, many or a class when expanded.

TRBD2 | TRBJ2-1 | TRBV15 | - | CATSKSRLAEGDREQFF | TGTGCCACCAGCAAATCCCGACTAGCGGAGGGGGATAGGGAGCAGTTCTTC
TRBD2 | TRBJ2-7 | TRBV6-5 | once | CASSRSSGSTYEQYF | TGTGCCAGCAGTCGGAGTAGCGGGAGTACGTACGAGCAGTACTTC
- | TRBJ1-5 | TRBV5-8 | - | CASSFRSGQPQHF | TGTGCCAGCAGCTTTAGGTCGGGACAGCCCCAGCATTTT
- | TRBJ2-5 | TRBV5-1 | - | CASSLEGFWETQYF | TGCGCCAGCAGCTTGGAGGGGTTTTGGGAGACCCAGTACTTC
- | TRBJ2-3 | TRBV6-4 | - | CASSDSGSSTDTQYF | TGTGCCAGCAGTGACTCTGGGAGTAGCACAGATACGCAGTATTTT
- | TRBJ2-3 | TRBV4-2 | - | CASSPYRDFHSTDTQYF | TGTGCCAGCAGCCCTTACCGGGACTTCCATAGCACAGATACGCAGTATTTT
- | TRBJ1-2 | TRBV9 | - | CASRGRGGGYTF | TGTGCCAGCAGAGGCAGGGGAGGAGGCTACACCTTC
TRBD1 | TRBJ1-2 | TRBV28 | - | CASSFRDRRSYGYTF | TGTGCCAGCAGTTTCCGGGACAGACGGAGCTATGGCTACACCTTC
- | TRBJ2-2 | TRBV5-1 | - | CASTLIGELFF | TGCGCCAGCACCCTGATCGGGGAGCTGTTTTTT
TRBD2 | TRBJ2-5 | TRBV6-6 | - | CASSPIAGDRETQYF | TGTGCCAGCAGTCCTATAGCGGGAGATCGTGAGACCCAGTACTTC
- | TRBJ1-1 | TRBV7-2 | few | CASSLDVLAEAFF | TGTGCCAGCAGCTTAGATGTATTGGCTGAAGCTTTCTTT
- | TRBJ2-1 | TRBV11-2 | once | CASSLLRTPYNEQFF | TGTGCCAGCAGCTTATTGCGGACCCCCTACAATGAGCAGTTCTTC
- | TRBJ2-5 | TRBV29-1 | - | CSVVPAEETQYF | TGCAGCGTTGTCCCAGCTGAAGAGACCCAGTACTTC
TRBD1 | TRBJ1-1 | TRBV18 | - | CASSPDRVRGTEAFF | TGTGCCAGCTCACCAGACAGGGTAAGGGGAACTGAAGCTTTCTTT
- | TRBJ2-7 | TRBV9 | - | CASSVRGMGEQYF | TGTGCCAGCAGCGTTCGAGGGATGGGGGAGCAGTACTTC
TRBD2 | TRBJ2-1 | TRBV9 | once | CASSVVQRESEQFF | TGTGCCAGCAGCGTAGTCCAGCGGGAGAGTGAGCAGTTCTTC
- | TRBJ2-7 | TRBV5-5 | - | CASGWGGSYEQYF | TGTGCCAGCGGATGGGGCGGTTCCTACGAGCAGTACTTC
TRBD1 | TRBJ2-7 | TRBV25-1 | - | CASGRTGGSYEQYF | TGTGCCAGCGGGAGGACAGGGGGCTCCTACGAGCAGTACTTC
TRBD2 | TRBJ2-1 | TRBV29-1 | - | CSVESPGLAFGEQFF | TGCAGCGTTGAATCACCGGGACTAGCGTTCGGTGAGCAGTTCTTC
TRBD2 | TRBJ2-3 | TRBV5-4 | - | CASRNRVGGRLGTDTQYF | TGTGCCAGCAGAAACCGGGTGGGCGGGAGACTCGGCACAGATACGCAGTATTTT
- | TRBJ1-1 | TRBV7-3 | once | CASSLGGPNTEAFF | TGTGCCAGCAGCTTAGGGGGCCCGAACACTGAAGCTTTCTTT
- | TRBJ1-2 | TRBV6-1 | - | CASSWTANYGYTF | TGTGCCAGCAGCTGGACAGCTAACTATGGCTACACCTTC
- | TRBJ2-7 | TRBV29-1 | - | CSAVALTGVGEQYF | TGCAGCGCCGTGGCCCTCACCGGGGTGGGCGAGCAGTACTTC
TRBD1 | TRBJ2-5 | TRBV10-3 | - | CAISEPKTGKEETQYF | TGTGCCATCAGTGAGCCAAAGACAGGGAAGGAAGAGACCCAGTACTTC
- | TRBJ2-5 | TRBV7-2 | - | CASSAHYWRAFKQETQYF | TGTGCCAGCAGCGCTCATTACTGGAGGGCGTTCAAACAAGAGACCCAGTACTTC
- | TRBJ2-1 | TRBV19 | once | CASTPRAPSTYNEQFF | TGTGCCAGTACCCCGAGAGCGCCCAGTACCTACAATGAGCAGTTCTTC
TRBD2 | TRBJ2-5 | TRBV5-1 | - | CASTLGASGGASQYF | TGCGCCAGCACCCTTGGGGCGAGCGGGGGCGCGTCCCAGTACTTC
- | TRBJ2-2 | TRBV4-3 | - | CASSQQGGPDTGELFF | TGCGCCAGCAGCCAACAGGGCGGGCCCGACACCGGGGAGCTGTTTTTT
- | TRBJ2-5 | TRBV5-1 | - | CASMGGTLVGTQYF | TGCGCCAGCATGGGTGGAACTTTGGTAGGGACCCAGTACTTC
TRBD1 | TRBJ2-5 | TRBV5-4 | - | CASSLHQGAGETQYF | TGTGCCAGCAGCTTGCACCAGGGGGCAGGGGAGACCCAGTACTTC
TRBD1 | TRBJ2-7 | TRBV7-2 | - | CASSLGTGAYEQYF | TGTGCCAGCAGCCTCGGGACAGGGGCCTACGAGCAGTACTTC
- | TRBJ1-2 | TRBV18 | - | CASSPQAGSPTYGYTF | TGTGCCAGCTCACCACAGGCAGGGTCCCCTACTTATGGCTACACCTTC
- | TRBJ2-7 | TRBV29-1 | - | CSVGFSTDSYEQYF | TGCAGCGTTGGATTCTCGACAGATTCCTACGAGCAGTACTTC
- | TRBJ1-1 | TRBV2 | few | CASSVSGTTEAFF | TGTGCCAGCAGTGTATCGGGGACCACTGAAGCTTTCTTT
TRBD1 | TRBJ1-2 | TRBV2 | - | CASRERDRGRVGYTF | TGTGCCAGCAGGGAGAGGGACAGGGGGCGGGTTGGCTACACCTTC
- | TRBJ1-3 | TRBV2 | - | CASSVESGGNTIYF | TGTGCCAGCAGTGTCGAGAGCGGTGGAAACACCATATATTTT
- | TRBJ1-1 | TRBV29-1 | - | CSATQGKSSEAFF | TGCAGCGCTACACAGGGAAAAAGCTCTGAAGCTTTCTTT
- | TRBJ2-5 | TRBV2 | - | CASKSGPQETQYF | TGTGCCAGCAAGAGCGGTCCCCAAGAGACCCAGTACTTC
- | TRBJ2-4 | TRBV4-1 | - | CASSQDWGRGQNIQYF | TGCGCCAGCAGCCAAGATTGGGGCAGGGGACAAAACATTCAGTACTTC
TRBD2 | TRBJ2-7 | TRBV18 | - | CASSLTSGSNYEQYF | TGTGCCAGCTCGCTGACTAGCGGGAGTAACTACGAGCAGTACTTC
- | TRBJ2-2 | TRBV28 | - | CASSLRLVNTGELFF | TGTGCCAGCAGTCTCCGACTAGTGAACACCGGGGAGCTGTTTTTT
- | TRBJ1-1 | TRBV14 | - | CASSQDLTQTVAFF | TGTGCCAGCAGCCAAGATCTAACGCAAACAGTAGCTTTCTTT
TRBD1 | TRBJ2-5 | TRBV5-1 | - | CASSLAGTGVGTQYF | TGCGCCAGCAGCTTGGCAGGGACAGGGGTGGGGACCCAGTACTTC
TRBD2 | TRBJ2-7 | TRBV5-1 | - | CASNHGTSRSGEQYF | TGCGCCAGCAATCACGGGACTAGCCGATCTGGCGAGCAGTACTTC
- | TRBJ2-3 | TRBV6-1 | - | CASIKTDTQYF | TGTGCCAGCATTAAGACAGATACGCAGTATTTT
- | TRBJ2-7 | TRBV6-5 | - | CASSSAREGGLQYF | TGTGCCAGCAGTTCCGCCCGAGAGGGGGGTTTGCAGTACTTC
- | TRBJ2-7 | TRBV28 | - | CASALGGLAYEQYF | TGTGCCAGCGCCCTGGGAGGTCTGGCCTACGAGCAGTACTTC
TRBD2 | TRBJ2-3 | TRBV27 | - | CASSLGLAGDKHF | TGTGCCAGCAGTTTGGGACTAGCGGGAGACAAGCATTTT
TRBD2 | TRBJ2-1 | TRBV4-1 | - | CASSHLRAGGYNEQFF | TGCGCCAGCAGCCACCTCCGAGCGGGAGGTTACAATGAGCAGTTCTTC
TRBD1 | TRBJ2-3 | TRBV28 | - | CASKKRGGQGATTQYF | TGTGCCAGCAAAAAAAGAGGGGGACAGGGGGCCACGACGCAGTATTTT
- | TRBJ2-4 | TRBV7-2 | - | CASSLEYGQWNIQYF | TGTGCCAGCAGCTTAGAGTACGGACAGTGGAACATTCAGTACTTC
- | TRBJ1-2 | TRBV6-1 | - | CASSERTYYGYTF | TGTGCCAGCAGTGAAAGGACTTACTATGGCTACACCTTC
TRBD2 | TRBJ2-1 | TRBV19 | - | CASSTQAGVLSYNEQFF | TGTGCCAGTAGTACACAGGCGGGGGTACTCTCCTACAATGAGCAGTTCTTC